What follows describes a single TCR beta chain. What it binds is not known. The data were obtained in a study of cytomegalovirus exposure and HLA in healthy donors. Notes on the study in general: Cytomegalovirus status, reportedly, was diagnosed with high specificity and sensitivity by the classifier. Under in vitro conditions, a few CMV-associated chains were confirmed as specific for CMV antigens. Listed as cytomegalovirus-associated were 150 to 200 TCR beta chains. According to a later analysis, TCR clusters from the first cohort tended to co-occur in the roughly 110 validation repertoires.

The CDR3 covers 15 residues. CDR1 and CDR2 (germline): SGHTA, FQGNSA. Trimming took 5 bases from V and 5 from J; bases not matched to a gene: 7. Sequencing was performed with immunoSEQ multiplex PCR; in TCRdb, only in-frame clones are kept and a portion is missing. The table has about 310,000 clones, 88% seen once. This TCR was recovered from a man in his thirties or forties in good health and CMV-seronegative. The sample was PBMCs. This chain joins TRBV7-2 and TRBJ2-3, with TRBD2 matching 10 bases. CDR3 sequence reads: CASSQLAGAGDTQYF. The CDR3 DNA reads TGTGCCAGCAGCCAGCTAGCGGGGGCCGGAGATACGCAGTATTTT.